Reported below is one T cell receptor beta chain. Clones were read by immunoSEQ multiplex PCR, and TCRdb kept only the in-frame ones, dropping some. The repertoire includes some 200,000 clones, more than 85% of them detected once, and around 3% sits in the top ten. The data belong to a study of blood T cell repertoires in COVID-19. For the study at large: Samples came from the United States, Italy and Spain, spanning acute and convalescent COVID-19. In each case, the material was cDNA or gDNA derived from T cells, B-cell-depleted T cells, or PBMCs.

CDR1 is SGHDT and CDR2 is YYEEEE in the germline V gene. V was clipped by 1 base and J by 2 bases; unmatched bases: 4. The CDR3 has 15 amino acids. Sample: peripheral blood. The V and J genes are TRBV5-6 and TRBJ1-1; 8 bases align to TRBD1. This clonotype originated in a man aged 40-49 years with active or convalescent COVID-19. The CDR3 DNA follows: TGTGCCAGCAGCTTGAGGACAGGGAAAAACACTGAAGCTTTCTTT. Its protein is CASSLRTGKNTEAFF.